The T cell receptor beta chain under discussion was sequenced for a study of post-analysis software for immune sequencing data. Germline V gene lookup returns CDR1 MNHEY and CDR2 SVGEGT. After removal of 5 bases from V and 2 bases from J, the junction contained 8 bases not matched to a gene. The CDR3 contains 16 residues. Study-level points and caveats: Several TRBV segments (TRBV5-6, TRBV5-1 and TRBV20-1 among them) occurred more frequently in patients than in controls.

The TCR beta cDNA libraries carried unique molecular identifiers. Using its own MiXCR run on the PCR reads, TCRdb lists one record per CDR3 protein. Of some 690,000 distinct CDR3 sequences in the sample, about 60% were seen once. Of note for this clonotype: Its antigen is still unknown.

This sequence joins TRBV6-2 or TRBV6-3 and TRBJ2-1; 8 positions agree with TRBD2. Source material: blood. The TCR sequence derives from a girl aged 2-10 years with multiple sclerosis. The CDR3 here is CASSTRTSRTYNEQFF. The CDR3 DNA reads as TGTGCCAGCAGTACCCGGACTAGCCGGACCTACAATGAGCAGTTCTTC.